This TCR beta chain was recovered during a study of neurological immune-mediated disorders. In TCRdb, the 5' RACE reads were re-called with MiXCR into one record per CDR3 protein. The data show tens of thousands of distinct CDR3 sequences, under 5% seen once. This clonotype was recorded many times. Input material: PBMCs. This TCR came from a man aged 25-45 years with multiple sclerosis.

The CDR3 region has the DNA TGCGCCAGCAGCTTGGGAGGGTTTGAGGATACGCAGTATTTT. Protein sequence: CASSLGGFEDTQYF. The genes are TRBV5-1 and TRBJ2-3, with a weak D call TRBD2 (5 bases). This CDR3 contains 14 residues. Germline V CDR1 and CDR2: SGHRS, YFSETQ. Deletions cut 0 bases from V and 6 bases from J, with 11 bases between.